The 26 T cell receptor beta chains given below trace back to one sample, sequenced in a study of early stage breast cancer tumors. Assay: immunoSEQ multiplex PCR; the TCRdb copy retains only in-frame clones and omits some. The sample records about 72,000 clones, approximately 79% being singletons. The sample taken for sequencing was blood. The source is a person in their sixties or seventies with breast cancer.

The chain employs TRBV7-3 and TRBJ2-3; 10 positions match TRBD2. This CDR3 is 14 amino acids long. Germline-derived CDR1 and CDR2 are SGHTA and FQGTGA. V lost 3 bases and J lost 6; bases outside the gene matches: 3. Here the CDR3 reads CASSLGLAPDTQYF. CDR3 coding DNA: TGTGCCAGCAGCTTGGGACTAGCGCCCGATACGCAGTATTTT.

This clone was recorded only once. V and J are TRBV25-1 and TRBJ2-3, with D perhaps matching TRBD1 (6 bases). With 3 bases removed from V and 2 bases from J, the gap between germline ends came to 9 bases. CDR1 and CDR2 (germline): MGHDK, SYGVNS. The CDR3 loop spans 14 amino acids. CDR3 sequence: CASSETGPTDTQYF. CDR3 in DNA: TGTGCCAGCAGTGAGACAGGTCCCACAGATACGCAGTATTTT.

V and J are TRBV30 and TRBJ2-2; either TRBD1 or TRBD2 may fit D (6 bases each). CDR1 GTSNPN and CDR2 SVGIG come from the germline V gene (reference sequence). Deletions cut 2 bases from V and 4 bases from J, with 11 bases between. The CDR3 totals 14 residues. The CDR3 region is CAWSTGATTGELFF. The DNA for the CDR3 is TGTGCCTGGAGTACGGGGGCGACCACCGGGGAGCTGTTTTTT.

The chain employs TRBV27 and TRBJ2-3, with 11 bases aligning to TRBD2. CDR3 length: 17 amino acids. The J segment lost 4 bases and the V segment lost 5 bases, leaving 11 bases of the junction unmatched. The germline V gene encodes CDR1 MNHEY and CDR2 SMNVEV (reference sequence). CDR3 in DNA: TGTGCCAGCAGTCGCCCCGGGCCTAGCGGGAGGTCAGATACGCAGTATTTT. Translation: CASSRPGPSGRSDTQYF.

In its sample, this clone was seen once. This chain links TRBV18 with TRBJ2-5; D remains unclear. With 2 bases removed from V and 1 base from J, the gap between germline ends came to 5 bases. The CDR3 is made up of 13 amino acids. CDR1 and CDR2 from the germline V gene are KGHSH and LQKENI. CDR3 residues: CASSPRVQETQYF. Here the CDR3 DNA reads TGTGCCAGCTCACCAAGGGTCCAAGAGACCCAGTACTTC.

The chain couples TRBV7-9 to TRBJ1-6; D remains ambiguous. V was pared by 10 bases and J by 8 bases, with 18 bases between. There are 14 residues in the CDR3. Per the germline V gene, CDR1 is SEHNR and CDR2 is FQNEAQ (reference sequence). Written as DNA, the CDR3 is TGTGCCACCAATCCGGGCAGGAGTCATTCACCCCTCCACTTT. Amino acids: CATNPGRSHSPLHF. Supplemented by reference TRBV7-9 and TRBJ1-6, the full variable domain reads DTGVSQNPRHKITKRGQNVTFRCDPISEHNRLYWYRQTLGQGPEFLTYFQNEAQLEKSRLLSDRFSAERPKGSFSTLEIQRTEQGDSAMYLCATNPGRSHSPLHFGNGTRLTVT.

The chain recombines TRBV19 with TRBJ2-1; TRBD2 aligns across 12 bases. V lost 7 bases, J lost 0 bases, and 13 bases stayed unmatched. Per the germline V gene, CDR1 is LNHDA and CDR2 is SQIVND (reference sequence). There are 19 residues in the CDR3. This CDR3 reads CASTPTGTSGFSSYNEQFF. The CDR3 DNA reads as TGTGCCAGTACCCCCACCGGGACTAGCGGGTTCAGCTCCTACAATGAGCAGTTCTTC.

This clone occurred once. This chain links TRBV7-9 with TRBJ2-7; 8 nucleotides align to TRBD2. The V gene end was trimmed by 1 base and the J gene end by 5 bases; junction bases not matched to a gene: 4. Germline CDR1 and CDR2: SEHNR and FQNEAQ (reference sequence). This CDR3 has 14 amino acids. The CDR3 sequence: CASSLGGLADEQYF. The CDR3 coding sequence is TGTGCCAGCAGCTTAGGAGGACTAGCAGACGAGCAGTACTTC.

This chain connects TRBV5-4 to TRBJ2-7; D call uncertain. CDR1 is SGHNT and CDR2 is YYREEE in the germline V gene (reference sequence). V lost 4 bases and J 3 bases, leaving 11 bases between the germline ends. The CDR3 sequence is 13 residues long. The CDR3 here is CASSLNRIYEQYF. CDR3 bases: TGTGCCAGCAGCCTTAACAGAATCTACGAGCAGTACTTC.

The CDR3 nucleotides read TGTGCCATCGGTAGGGGGGATCAGCCCCAGCATTTT. Its translation is CAIGRGDQPQHF. The V gene is TRBV10-3, the J gene TRBJ1-5; maybe TRBD1 (6 bases). The CDR3 consists of 12 residues. CDR1 is ENHRY and CDR2 is SYGVKD in the germline V gene. Trimming took 8 bases from V and 5 from J, leaving 10 bases between them.

This clone was detected only once. V and J are TRBV11-3 and TRBJ2-7; 8 bases are a match to TRBD1. The germline V gene has CDR1 SGHNT and CDR2 YENEEA. The CDR3 consists of 15 residues. V lost 5 bases and J lost 2; bases outside the gene matches: 8. The CDR3 coding sequence is TGTGCCAGCAGCGCCCGGACAGGGTTTGCCTACGAGCAGTACTTC. This gives the protein CASSARTGFAYEQYF.

CDR3 sequence (DNA): TGTGCCAGCCTGTCGATCGGGGAGCTGTTTTTT. As protein: CASLSIGELFF. This rearrangement joins TRBV6-1 to TRBJ2-2; D is unclear. This CDR3 has 11 amino acids. Trimming stripped 8 bases from V and 7 bases from J, with 8 bases between. Germline values: CDR1 MNHNS, CDR2 SASEGT.

This clone was counted only a few times. The chain has TRBV7-8 and TRBJ1-4; tentatively, D is TRBD1 (5 bases). V lost 0 bases and J 2 bases, leaving 13 bases between the germline ends. CDR1 and CDR2 from the germline V gene are SGHVS and FQNEAQ. The CDR3 contains 17 residues. CDR3 residues: CASSLALGTDTNEKLFF. For the CDR3, the DNA is TGTGCCAGCAGCTTAGCGCTTGGGACGGATACTAATGAAAAACTGTTTTTT.

This rearrangement joins TRBV5-1 to TRBJ2-5, with 8 bases aligning to TRBD2. This CDR3 spans 16 amino acids. The V gene end was trimmed by 2 bases and the J gene end by 2 bases; junction bases not matched to a gene: 8. CDR1 SGHRS and CDR2 YFSETQ come from the germline V gene. The DNA for the CDR3 is TGCGCCAGCAGCTTCGGGGAGCGGGGGCCACAAGAGACCCAGTACTTC. Its translation: CASSFGERGPQETQYF. The whole variable domain, remainder taken from reference TRBV5-1 and TRBJ2-5, is KAGVTQTPRYLIKTRGQQVTLSCSPISGHRSVSWYQQTPGQGLQFLFEYFSETQRNKGNFPGRFSGRQFSNSRSEMNVSTLELGDSALYLCASSFGERGPQETQYFGPGTRLLVL.

The chain joins TRBV27 to TRBJ1-2; perhaps TRBD1 as D (6 bases). Germline V gives CDR1 MNHEY, CDR2 SMNVEV (reference sequence). The CDR3 consists of 13 residues. The V end lost 6 bases, the J end lost 4 bases, and 12 bases lay between the germline ends. As DNA, the CDR3 is TGTGCCAGCAGAACAGGGTCGATCTATGGCTACACCTTC. Translating it yields CASRTGSIYGYTF.

The chain combines TRBV19 with TRBJ2-1, with D possibly being TRBD2 (6 bases). Germline assignment: CDR1 LNHDA and CDR2 SQIVND (reference sequence). CDR3 size: 16 residues. V was cut by 4 bases and J by 2 bases, with 15 bases left in between. The CDR3 coding sequence is TGTGCCAGTAGTACTGACCGGGACTTCGCCTACAATGAGCAGTTCTTC. It yields the protein CASSTDRDFAYNEQFF.

CDR3 protein: CASSDGTSGRREQYF. The CDR3 DNA follows: TGCGCCAGCAGTGATGGAACTAGCGGGAGGCGCGAGCAGTACTTC. The rearrangement links TRBV10-2 to TRBJ2-7, with TRBD2 matching 12 bases. The CDR3 runs 15 residues. The germline V gene encodes CDR1 WSHSY and CDR2 SAAADI. V trimming: 3 bases; J trimming: 6 bases; junction bases outside the gene matches: 6.

The V and J genes are TRBV27 and TRBJ2-7; TRBD2 is a possible D gene (6 bases). Germline V gene lookup returns CDR1 MNHEY and CDR2 SMNVEV (reference sequence). V was clipped by 0 bases and J by 6 bases, with 6 bases between them. There are 12 residues in the CDR3. The CDR3 loop reads CASSLSGGEQYF. Here the CDR3 DNA reads TGTGCCAGCAGTTTATCCGGGGGCGAGCAGTACTTC.

This clone occurred a few times. The chain joins TRBV27 to TRBJ1-5; D unclear. CDR1 MNHEY and CDR2 SMNVEV come from the germline V gene (reference sequence). The CDR3 contains 13 residues. V lost 3 bases and J lost 3, with 6 bases in between. CDR3: CASSFNDNQPQHF. The CDR3 bases are TGTGCCAGCAGTTTTAACGACAATCAGCCCCAGCATTTT.

CDR3 in amino acids: CASSQQGTPKTQYF. In DNA, the CDR3 is TGTGCCAGTAGTCAGCAGGGGACCCCAAAGACCCAGTACTTC. The chain recombines TRBV19 with TRBJ2-5; weak D call: TRBD1 (6 bases). Germline values: CDR1 LNHDA, CDR2 SQIVND (reference sequence). V gave up 5 bases and J gave up 6 bases, with 16 bases separating them. This CDR3 contains 14 residues.

This rearrangement joins TRBV5-4 to TRBJ1-6; TRBD1 matches 11 bases. CDR1 and CDR2 (germline): SGHNT, YYREEE (reference sequence). CDR3 size: 14 residues. Germline trimming cut 4 bases from V and 9 bases from J; bases unmatched to any gene: 3. CDR3 in DNA: TGTGCCAGCAGCCGAGGGACAGGGGGTTCACCCCTCCACTTT. Its translation is CASSRGTGGSPLHF. Based on the CDR3 plus reference TRBV5-4 and TRBJ1-6, the full variable domain is ETGVTQSPTHLIKTRGQQVTLRCSSQSGHNTVSWYQQALGQGPQFIFQYYREEENGRGNFPPRFSGLQFPNYSSELNVNALELDDSALYLCASSRGTGGSPLHFGNGTRLTVT.

The V call is TRBV15, the J call TRBJ2-3, with 7 bases that match TRBD1. Trimming cost V 5 bases and J 4 bases; bases outside gene matches: 12. CDR1 and CDR2 (germline): LNHNV, YYDKDF (reference sequence). The CDR3 sequence is 16 residues long. The DNA of the CDR3 is TGTGCCACCAGCGAGAGGGGGCCTAATTCCGCAGATACGCAGTATTTT. It encodes CATSERGPNSADTQYF.

The V gene is TRBV7-3, the J gene TRBJ2-2; 12 bases align to TRBD2. Germline V CDR1 and CDR2: SGHTA, FQGTGA. The CDR3 covers 16 residues. With 5 bases clipped from V and 5 bases from J, the junction kept 6 bases outside the gene matches. CDR3 residues: CASSLLAGGRTGELFF. In DNA, the CDR3 is TGTGCCAGCAGCCTACTAGCGGGGGGCAGGACCGGGGAGCTGTTTTTT.

This sequence joins TRBV11-2 and TRBJ2-1; TRBD2 matches at 9 bases. CDR1 and CDR2 (germline): SGHAT, FQNNGV. This CDR3 contains 16 residues. V gave up 4 bases and J gave up 6 bases; unmatched junction bases: 10. CDR3 region: CASSWGLPGLANEQFF. DNA for the CDR3: TGTGCCAGCAGCTGGGGACTACCGGGACTAGCCAATGAGCAGTTCTTC.

The V and J genes are TRBV7-2 and TRBJ2-1; TRBD2 matches at 7 bases. Per germline, CDR1 SGHTA and CDR2 FQGNSA. The CDR3 consists of 14 residues. Trimming cost V 2 bases and J 5 bases; bases outside gene matches: 3. The CDR3 region has the DNA TGTGCCAGCAGCTTACTGAGCGGGAACAATGAGCAGTTCTTC. Translation: CASSLLSGNNEQFF. Complete variable domain (other parts from reference TRBV7-2 and TRBJ2-1): GAGVSQSPSNKVTEKGKDVELRCDPISGHTALYWYRQSLGQGLEFLIYFQGNSAPDKSGLPSDRFSAERTGGSVSTLTIQRTQQEDSAVYLCASSLLSGNNEQFFGPGTRLTVL.

The V call is TRBV5-6, the J call TRBJ1-5; D might be TRBD1 (5 bases). This CDR3 region has 14 residues. From germline, CDR1 is SGHDT and CDR2 YYEEEE. The germline V and J ends were trimmed by 3 bases and 5 bases, with 12 bases remaining between them. The CDR3 nucleotides are TGTGCCAGCAGCTCAAGACAGACCTATCAGCCCCAGCATTTT. Translating gives CASSSRQTYQPQHF. Using reference TRBV5-6 and TRBJ1-5 for the parts outside the CDR3, the full variable domain is DAGVTQSPTHLIKTRGQQVTLRCSPKSGHDTVSWYQQALGQGPQFIFQYYEEEERQRGNFPDRFSGHQFPNYSSELNVNALLLGDSALYLCASSSRQTYQPQHFGDGTRLSIL.